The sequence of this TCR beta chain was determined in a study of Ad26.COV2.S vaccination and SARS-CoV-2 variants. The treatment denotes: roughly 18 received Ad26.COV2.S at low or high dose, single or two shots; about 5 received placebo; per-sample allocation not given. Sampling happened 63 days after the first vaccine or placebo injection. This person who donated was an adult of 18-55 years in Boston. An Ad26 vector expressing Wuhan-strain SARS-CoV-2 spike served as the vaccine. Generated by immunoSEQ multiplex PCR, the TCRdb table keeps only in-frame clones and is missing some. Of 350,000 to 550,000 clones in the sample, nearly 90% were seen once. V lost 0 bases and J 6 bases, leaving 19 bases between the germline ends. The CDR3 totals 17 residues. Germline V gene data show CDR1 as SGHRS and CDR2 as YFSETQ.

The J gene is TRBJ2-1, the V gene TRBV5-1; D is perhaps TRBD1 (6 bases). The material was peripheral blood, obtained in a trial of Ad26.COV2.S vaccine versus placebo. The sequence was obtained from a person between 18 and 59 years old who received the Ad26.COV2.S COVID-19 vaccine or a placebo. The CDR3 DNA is TGCGCCAGCAGCTTGGGTGGATGGGCAGGGGATGGCAATGAGCAGTTCTTC. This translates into CASSLGGWAGDGNEQFF.